A selection of T cell receptor beta chains follows, all from one sample in a study of identical twins. MiXCR was run by TCRdb on the 5' RACE reads, yielding one entry per CDR3 protein. The sample consists of approximately 490,000 distinct CDR3 sequences, more than 20% of them appearing once. This sample also appeared in a second study, on yellow fever vaccine responses in identical twins.

The sequenced sample consisted of CD4+ T cells sorted from blood. These receptor sequences come from a woman aged 18-30 years in good health. Both conserved end residues are part of each CDR3. D genes are given only for firm matches. Clone sizes are given selectively: once, few, many, or a class where the clone is expanded.

D	size	V	J	CDR3	DNA
TRBD2	.	TRBV20-1	TRBJ2-5	CSARLIAGVGEETQYF	TGCAGTGCTAGGCTAATAGCGGGAGTCGGGGAAGAGACCCAGTACTTC
TRBD2	.	TRBV20-1	TRBJ2-1	CSATLGAGGGDEQFF	TGCAGTGCTACTCTTGGGGCGGGAGGGGGCGATGAGCAGTTCTTC
TRBD1	.	TRBV6-1	TRBJ2-1	CASCLDRGSYNEQFF	TGTGCCAGCTGTCTGGACAGGGGCTCCTACAATGAGCAGTTCTTC
.	few	TRBV10-3	TRBJ2-1	CAISGADEQFF	TGTGCCATCAGTGGCGCGGATGAGCAGTTCTTC
TRBD1	few	TRBV3-1	TRBJ1-5	CASSQGDRALHSNQPQHF	TGTGCCAGCAGCCAAGGGGACAGGGCGCTTCATAGCAATCAGCCCCAGCATTTT
.	.	TRBV7-9	TRBJ2-5	CASTFGKQETQYF	TGTGCCAGCACCTTCGGGAAACAAGAGACCCAGTACTTC
TRBD2	.	TRBV11-2	TRBJ2-3	CASSLGLAGAWGTDTQYF	TGTGCCAGCAGCTTAGGCCTAGCGGGAGCGTGGGGCACAGATACGCAGTATTTT
.	.	TRBV6-6	TRBJ2-2	CASSGSRTGELFF	TGTGCCAGCAGTGGTAGTAGAACCGGGGAGCTGTTTTTT
.	.	TRBV18	TRBJ2-1	CASSQRQGGEQFF	TGTGCCAGCTCACAAAGACAGGGAGGTGAGCAGTTCTTC
TRBD1	few	TRBV6-5	TRBJ1-6	CASSSGQYNSPLHF	TGTGCCAGCAGTTCGGGACAGTATAATTCACCCCTCCACTTT
TRBD2	few	TRBV20-1	TRBJ2-7	CSARTSGKTTRQYF	TGCAGTGCCAGAACCAGCGGGAAGACTACGAGGCAGTACTTC
.	.	TRBV28	TRBJ2-4	CASSSSEPRAKNIQYF	TGTGCCAGCAGTTCTAGTGAACCCCGAGCCAAAAACATTCAGTACTTC
.	.	TRBV4-2	TRBJ2-6	CASSQDMGAGANVLTF	TGTGCCAGCAGCCAAGATATGGGAGCTGGGGCCAACGTCCTGACTTTC
.	.	TRBV19	TRBJ2-2	CASSAQDGRGELFF	TGTGCCAGTAGTGCCCAAGACGGCCGGGGGGAGCTGTTTTTT
TRBD1	few	TRBV20-1	TRBJ2-3	CSAPPGQNTDTQYF	TGCAGTGCTCCTCCGGGACAGAACACAGATACGCAGTATTTT
.	.	TRBV3-1	TRBJ2-1	CASSRVSEQFF	TGTGCCAGCAGCCGGGTGAGTGAGCAGTTCTTC
TRBD2	.	TRBV4-2	TRBJ2-1	CASSPLLAGGNNEQFF	TGTGCCAGCAGCCCGTTACTAGCGGGAGGAAACAATGAGCAGTTCTTC
.	.	TRBV19	TRBJ1-5	CASRRGSHQPQHF	TGTGCCAGTCGGAGGGGAAGTCATCAGCCCCAGCATTTT
.	.	TRBV11-3	TRBJ1-1	CASSLGEGGEAFF	TGTGCCAGCAGCTTAGGAGAGGGTGGCGAAGCTTTCTTT
.	.	TRBV20-1	TRBJ2-3	CSARDSRGPTDTQYF	TGCAGTGCTAGAGATTCCAGGGGCCCCACAGATACGCAGTATTTT
.	.	TRBV29-1	TRBJ1-1	CSVVRGNTEAFF	TGCAGCGTGGTCAGGGGGAACACTGAAGCTTTCTTT
.	many	TRBV10-3	TRBJ2-1	CAISESPGEGEQFF	TGTGCCATCAGTGAGTCACCAGGGGAAGGTGAGCAGTTCTTC
.	.	TRBV4-1	TRBJ2-7	CASSQDFRGRGSSYEQYF	TGCGCCAGCAGCCAAGATTTCAGGGGTAGGGGATCCTCCTACGAGCAGTACTTC
TRBD2	.	TRBV20-1	TRBJ2-7	CSARDASGNSYEQYF	TGCAGTGCTAGAGATGCTAGCGGTAACTCCTACGAGCAGTACTTC
.	few	TRBV11-3	TRBJ2-1	CASSPGRVNEQFF	TGTGCCAGCAGCCCCGGAAGGGTGAATGAGCAGTTCTTC
.	few	TRBV20-1	TRBJ1-1	CSARMGFASMNTEAFF	TGCAGTGCTAGAATGGGGTTTGCAAGCATGAACACTGAAGCTTTCTTT
TRBD1	.	TRBV7-2	TRBJ1-2	CASSLVGQGAYGYTF	TGTGCCAGCAGCTTAGTGGGCCAGGGGGCTTATGGCTACACCTTC
.	.	TRBV7-8	TRBJ1-1	CASSSKTMNTEAFF	TGTGCCAGCAGCTCAAAGACCATGAACACTGAAGCTTTCTTT
TRBD1	few	TRBV15	TRBJ2-1	CATSGWTGGNEQFF	TGTGCCACCAGCGGGTGGACAGGGGGCAATGAGCAGTTCTTC
.	.	TRBV5-1	TRBJ2-3	CASSPGTFTDTQYF	TGCGCCAGCAGCCCGGGAACCTTCACAGATACGCAGTATTTT
.	few	TRBV29-1	TRBJ2-4	CSVAQGDIQYF	TGCAGCGTTGCTCAGGGTGACATTCAGTACTTC
.	.	TRBV5-1	TRBJ2-7	CASSWDISSYEQYF	TGCGCCAGCAGCTGGGACATCTCCTCCTACGAGCAGTACTTC
.	.	TRBV14	TRBJ1-2	CASRRGGTYGYTF	TGTGCCAGCCGCAGGGGTGGGACTTATGGCTACACCTTC
TRBD2	.	TRBV5-1	TRBJ2-1	CASSQAGGAYNEQFF	TGCGCCAGCAGTCAAGCGGGAGGGGCCTACAATGAGCAGTTCTTC
TRBD2	few	TRBV5-1	TRBJ2-4	CASSLYAGTSGVAKNIQYF	TGCGCCAGCAGCTTGTACGCCGGGACTAGCGGTGTAGCCAAAAACATTCAGTACTTC
TRBD1	.	TRBV5-1	TRBJ1-2	CASSADRVVRGYTF	TGCGCCAGCAGCGCGGACAGGGTCGTGCGTGGCTACACCTTC
.	few	TRBV4-1	TRBJ2-3	CASSHALQPDTQYF	TGCGCCAGCAGCCATGCCTTGCAACCAGATACGCAGTATTTT
.	few	TRBV20-1	TRBJ2-7	CSARKGYEQYF	TGCAGTGCTAGAAAGGGCTACGAGCAGTACTTC
TRBD1	.	TRBV5-1	TRBJ1-2	CASSGTGGASHGYTF	TGCGCCAGCAGCGGAACAGGGGGCGCGTCCCATGGCTACACCTTC
TRBD2	few	TRBV7-2	TRBJ2-7	CASSSGLAGEGQYF	TGTGCCAGCAGCTCGGGACTAGCGGGAGAGGGGCAGTACTTC
.	.	TRBV28	TRBJ2-2	CASRGSNTGELFF	TGTGCCAGCCGAGGGTCGAACACCGGGGAGCTGTTTTTT
TRBD2	.	TRBV24-1	TRBJ2-1	CATSLAGGSYNEQFF	TGTGCCACCAGTTTAGCGGGAGGCTCCTACAATGAGCAGTTCTTC
TRBD2	few	TRBV12-3/TRBV12-4	TRBJ2-7	CASSFGAGAEQYF	TGTGCCAGCAGTTTCGGAGCGGGGGCCGAGCAGTACTTC
TRBD2	.	TRBV7-9	TRBJ2-5	CASSPTSGGLQETQYF	TGTGCCAGCAGCCCGACTAGCGGGGGGCTCCAAGAGACCCAGTACTTC
.	.	TRBV5-1	TRBJ1-6	CASSLGGANSPLHF	TGCGCCAGCAGCTTGGGGGGCGCAAATTCCCCCCTCCACTTT
.	.	TRBV10-3	TRBJ2-1	CAISESGIEQFF	TGTGCCATCAGTGAGTCTGGGATTGAGCAGTTCTTC
TRBD2	.	TRBV12-3/TRBV12-4	TRBJ2-1	CASSLGLLAGVNEQFF	TGTGCCAGCAGTTTAGGTCTTCTAGCGGGAGTCAATGAGCAGTTCTTC
.	.	TRBV28	TRBJ2-3	CASSLPGTSRDTQYF	TGTGCCAGCAGTTTACCGGGAACTAGCAGAGATACGCAGTATTTT
.	.	TRBV6-1	TRBJ2-7	CASSGSGGPGEQYF	TGTGCCAGCAGTGGGTCCGGAGGGCCGGGGGAGCAGTACTTC
TRBD1	.	TRBV14	TRBJ2-7	CASSQQGTGVSPLYF	TGTGCCAGCAGCCAACAGGGGACAGGGGTTTCTCCTCTGTACTTC
.	few	TRBV15	TRBJ2-7	CATSSSPQESYEQYF	TGTGCCACCAGCAGTTCCCCACAGGAATCCTACGAGCAGTACTTC
TRBD2	.	TRBV10-2	TRBJ2-3	CASSASGTTDTQYF	TGCGCCAGCAGTGCTAGCGGGACCACAGATACGCAGTATTTT
TRBD2	.	TRBV25-1	TRBJ2-3	CASSELAGETDTQYF	TGTGCCAGCAGTGAACTAGCGGGAGAAACAGATACGCAGTATTTT
.	.	TRBV20-1	TRBJ1-4	CSASLGLVEKLFF	TGCAGTGCTAGCTTGGGGTTGGTCGAAAAACTGTTTTTT
TRBD2	.	TRBV6-1	TRBJ2-1	CASRGLADYNEQFF	TGTGCCAGCAGAGGACTAGCGGATTACAATGAGCAGTTCTTC
.	few	TRBV7-3	TRBJ2-3	CASSWTVTDTQYF	TGTGCCAGCAGCTGGACAGTTACAGATACGCAGTATTTT
.	.	TRBV15	TRBJ1-4	CATSLSRDGREKLFF	TGTGCCACCAGCCTCTCCCGGGACGGGCGGGAAAAACTGTTTTTT
TRBD2	.	TRBV20-1	TRBJ2-5	CSAEPGTSVQETQYF	TGCAGTGCCGAGCCCGGGACTAGCGTTCAAGAGACCCAGTACTTC
TRBD2	.	TRBV10-3	TRBJ2-7	CAISASGAEYEQYF	TGTGCCATCAGTGCTAGCGGAGCGGAGTACGAGCAGTACTTC
.	.	TRBV19	TRBJ2-2	CASSIGSGTGELFF	TGTGCCAGTAGTATAGGGTCCGGGACCGGGGAGCTGTTTTTT